Shown below are 32 T cell receptor beta chains from a single sample sequenced in a study of control samples from healthy donors and cancer patients (dated by TCRdb to between 2020 and 2021). Receptors were amplified or captured by the immunoSEQ multiplex PCR assay. TCRdb limited this immuneACCESS table to in-frame rearrangements with V and J called. A share of clones is missing; checked studies link under half to unresolved V genes, and the rest is unexplained. This sample holds about 180,000 clones; approximately 90% were observed only once. 1.1% to 1.5% of the sample comes from the top ten. The sample taken for sequencing was blood. These receptors all stem from a man younger than 40 in good health.

The rearrangement uses TRBV5-4 and TRBJ1-4; 8 bases line up with TRBD1. Per germline, CDR1 SGHNT and CDR2 YYREEE (reference sequence). Trimming took 4 bases from V and 7 from J; bases not matched to a gene: 9. The CDR3 length is 15 residues. CDR3 region: CASSRKTGAGEKLFF. CDR3 in DNA: TGTGCCAGCAGCCGAAAGACAGGGGCCGGTGAAAAACTGTTTTTT.

The genes are TRBV7-2 and TRBJ1-2, with 10 bases matching TRBD1. The CDR3 length is 14 residues. V was clipped by 1 base and J by 8 bases; unmatched bases: 4. CDR1 is SGHTA and CDR2 is FQGNSA in the germline V gene. The CDR3 sequence: CASSLVGQGIGYTF. The CDR3 bases are TGTGCCAGCAGCTTAGTGGGACAGGGGATCGGCTACACCTTC.

To note about this clone: The junction and the germline gene differ at one end; a read error may be behind it. V is TRBV19 and J is TRBJ2-7; TRBD2 matches 7 bases. This CDR3 contains 15 residues. Looked up from germline, CDR1 is LNHDA and CDR2 is SQIVND (reference sequence). The CDR3 reads CASRIAGTSRYEQYF. The DNA of the CDR3 is TGTGCCAGTAGGATAGCGGGCACATCTAGGTACGAGCAGTACTTC. Combining the CDR3 with reference TRBV19 and TRBJ2-7 gives the whole variable domain DGGITQSPKYLFRKEGQNVTLSCEQNLNHDAMYWYRQDPGQGLRLIYYSQIVNDFQKGDIAEGYSVSREKKESFPLTVTSAQKNPTAFYLCASRIAGTSRYEQYFGPGTRLTVT.

The V gene is TRBV5-4, the J gene TRBJ1-2; D not resolved. CDR1 and CDR2 from the germline V gene are SGHNT and YYREEE (reference sequence). V lost 0 bases and J lost 2, with 11 bases in between. The CDR3 contains 15 residues. The CDR3: CASSLGQQRNYGYTF. CDR3 in DNA: TGTGCCAGCAGCTTGGGGCAACAGAGAAACTATGGCTACACCTTC.

V gene TRBV7-5 combines with J gene TRBJ1-3. TRBV7-5 is noted as a pseudogene. This CDR3 region has 17 residues. The CDR3 DNA follows: TGTGCCAGAAGCTTGCGGTGGGAGATCATCTCTGGAAACACCATATATTTT. Encoded protein: CARSLRWEIISGNTIYF.

V and J are TRBV9 and TRBJ1-5; perhaps TRBD1 as D (6 bases). There are 14 residues in the CDR3. The germline V gene encodes CDR1 SGDLS and CDR2 YYNGEE. Trimming pared 0 bases from V and 6 bases from J, leaving 10 bases between. CDR3 protein: CASSVEPGAQPQHF. CDR3 DNA sequence: TGTGCCAGCAGCGTAGAACCGGGGGCTCAGCCCCAGCATTTT.

V is TRBV19 and J is TRBJ1-2; D unresolved. This CDR3 comprises 17 residues. The V gene's germline CDR1 is LNHDA and CDR2 SQIVND (reference sequence). V was pared by 7 bases and J by 4 bases, with 25 bases between. The CDR3 here is CASTDLREVLPFYGYTF. CDR3 DNA: TGTGCCAGTACCGACCTGAGGGAGGTCTTACCCTTCTATGGCTACACCTTC.

The chain joins TRBV5-5 to TRBJ1-6; 7 bases fit TRBD1. J gave up 0 bases and V 0 bases, and 12 bases lay outside the gene matches. There are 20 residues in the CDR3. The germline V gene has CDR1 SGHKS and CDR2 YYEKEE (reference sequence). CDR3 loop: CASSLGTPSGDSSYNSPLHF. CDR3 bases: TGTGCCAGCAGCTTGGGAACCCCATCTGGGGACAGCTCCTATAATTCACCCCTCCACTTT. The whole variable domain, filled in from reference TRBV5-5 and TRBJ1-6, reads DAGVTQSPTHLIKTRGQQVTLRCSPISGHKSVSWYQQVLGQGPQFIFQYYEKEERGRGNFPDRFSARQFPNYSSELNVNALLLGDSALYLCASSLGTPSGDSSYNSPLHFGNGTRLTVT.

The chain employs TRBV9 and TRBJ2-7; TRBD2 might be the D (5 bases). Germline CDR1 SGDLS, CDR2 YYNGEE. The CDR3 covers 14 residues. V was shortened by 3 bases and J by 3 bases, with 13 bases between the two germline ends. The CDR3 region is CASSASLEVYEQYF. The DNA for the CDR3 is TGTGCCAGCAGCGCCTCTCTGGAGGTCTACGAGCAGTACTTC. Drawing the rest from reference TRBV9 and TRBJ2-7, the complete variable domain is DSGVTQTPKHLITATGQRVTLRCSPRSGDLSVYWYQQSLDQGLQFLIQYYNGEERAKGNILERFSAQQFPDLHSELNLSSLELGDSALYFCASSASLEVYEQYFGPGTRLTVT.

The chain carries TRBV5-1 and TRBJ1-1, with 8 bases identical to TRBD1. The J segment lost 5 bases and the V segment lost 2 bases, leaving 8 bases of the junction unmatched. Per germline, CDR1 SGHRS and CDR2 YFSETQ. This CDR3 region has 15 residues. The CDR3 spells CASSFDRGLGTEAFF. CDR3 nucleotides: TGCGCCAGCAGCTTCGACAGGGGTTTGGGGACTGAAGCTTTCTTT.

The chain recombines TRBV7-9 with TRBJ2-7; 8 nucleotides agree with TRBD2. This CDR3 has 14 amino acids. Germline CDR1 SEHNR, CDR2 FQNEAQ (reference sequence). V trimming: 7 bases; J trimming: 3 bases; junction bases outside the gene matches: 8. CDR3 DNA: TGTGCCAGCACCCGAGCGGGAGCCAACTACGAGCAGTACTTC. Residues: CASTRAGANYEQYF.

This sequence joins TRBV6-5 and TRBJ1-6, with D perhaps matching TRBD1 (6 bases). Trimming stripped 5 bases from V and 5 bases from J, with 10 bases between. The CDR3 spans 14 residues. Germline values: CDR1 MNHEY, CDR2 SVGAGI. The CDR3 DNA reads as TGTGCCAGCAGTCCGGGACACCATAATTCACCCCTCCACTTT. Encoded protein: CASSPGHHNSPLHF.

The genes are TRBV6-1 and TRBJ1-1; 7 bases map to TRBD1. The ends lost 3 bases at V and 2 bases at J; junction bases unmatched: 3. Germline V gene sequence: CDR1 MNHNS, CDR2 SASEGT. The CDR3 extends over 14 amino acids. This chain's CDR3 is CASSDGQVNTEAFF. CDR3 bases: TGTGCCAGCAGTGACGGACAGGTAAACACTGAAGCTTTCTTT.

The genes are TRBV19 and TRBJ1-6; the match to TRBD1 covers 9 bases. The CDR3 extends over 13 amino acids. V shed 9 bases and J 7 bases; nucleotides not matched to a gene: 4. The germline CDR1 and CDR2 sequences are LNHDA and SQIVND (reference sequence). CDR3 nucleotide sequence: TGTGCCAGCCGACAGGGGGGGAATTCACCCCTCCACTTT. It specifies CASRQGGNSPLHF.

The V gene is TRBV30, the J gene TRBJ1-3; 8 bases match TRBD1. The germline V gene encodes CDR1 GTSNPN and CDR2 SVGIG (reference sequence). V was pared by 3 bases and J by 0 bases, with 10 bases of the junction left unmatched. The CDR3 contains 17 residues. CDR3 sequence (DNA): TGTGCCTGGAGGGAACGGACAGGGCAGTTCTCTGGAAACACCATATATTTT. As protein: CAWRERTGQFSGNTIYF.

V usage is TRBV6-2 or TRBV6-3 and J usage is TRBJ2-2; D call uncertain. Germline V lookup: CDR1 MNHEY, CDR2 SVGEGT. The CDR3 spans 12 residues. The V end lost 6 bases, the J end lost 1 base, and 3 bases lay between the germline ends. For the CDR3, the DNA is TGTGCCAGCAGCCGGAACACCGGGGAGCTGTTTTTT. Protein product: CASSRNTGELFF.

The rearrangement joins TRBV6-2 or TRBV6-3 to TRBJ2-7; perhaps TRBD2 as D (6 bases). This CDR3 is 14 amino acids long. Germline V gene sequence: CDR1 MNHEY, CDR2 SVGEGT. Trimming shortened V by 6 bases and J by 3 bases, and 15 bases separated the two germline ends. CDR3 in amino acids: CASSLDYGIYEQYF. For the CDR3, the DNA is TGTGCCAGCAGCCTGGACTATGGGATCTACGAGCAGTACTTC.

The gene calls are TRBV7-9 and TRBJ2-7; no clear D gene. CDR3 length: 12 residues. Trimming left V 6 bases short and J 4 bases short, with 10 bases between. Looked up from germline, CDR1 is SEHNR and CDR2 is FQNEAQ (reference sequence). The CDR3 here is CASSRHPYEQYF. The CDR3 DNA reads TGTGCCAGCAGTCGGCACCCATACGAGCAGTACTTC.

This chain uses TRBV19 with TRBJ2-7; 7 positions match TRBD1. The junction had 3 bases not matched to a gene; V was cut back by 10 bases and J by 0 bases. CDR1 LNHDA and CDR2 SQIVND come from the germline V gene (reference sequence). This CDR3 spans 12 amino acids. This CDR3 is CATGDSSYEQYF. The CDR3 DNA reads TGTGCCACAGGGGACAGCTCCTACGAGCAGTACTTC.

In its sample, this clone was seen a few times. The V call is TRBV9, the J call TRBJ2-3; weak D call: TRBD2 (5 bases). V lost 0 bases and J 2 bases, leaving 7 bases between the germline ends. CDR3 length: 14 amino acids. The germline V gene encodes CDR1 SGDLS and CDR2 YYNGEE. The CDR3 DNA sequence: TGTGCCAGCAGCGTAGGGGAGAACACAGATACGCAGTATTTT. It translates to CASSVGENTDTQYF.

This chain links TRBV5-1 with TRBJ2-5; 11 nucleotides line up with TRBD2. The CDR3 is 16 amino acids. The ends lost 4 bases at V and 2 bases at J; junction bases unmatched: 7. Germline values: CDR1 SGHRS, CDR2 YFSETQ. The CDR3 here is CASSGGLAAVQETQYF. For the CDR3, the DNA is TGCGCCAGCAGCGGGGGACTAGCGGCAGTACAAGAGACCCAGTACTTC. The whole variable domain, filled in from reference TRBV5-1 and TRBJ2-5, reads KAGVTQTPRYLIKTRGQQVTLSCSPISGHRSVSWYQQTPGQGLQFLFEYFSETQRNKGNFPGRFSGRQFSNSRSEMNVSTLELGDSALYLCASSGGLAAVQETQYFGPGTRLLVL.

This clone showed up just once. The CDR3 is CASNPKEQIHGELFF. CDR3 coding DNA: TGTGCCAGTAACCCCAAAGAACAGATCCACGGGGAGCTGTTTTTT. V gene TRBV19 combines with J gene TRBJ2-2; D is uncertain. The germline V gene has CDR1 LNHDA and CDR2 SQIVND (reference sequence). This CDR3 has 15 amino acids. Trimming stripped 7 bases from V and 7 bases from J, with 19 bases between.

This chain joins TRBV19 and TRBJ2-1, with unresolved D. Trimming stripped 6 bases from V and 5 bases from J, with 5 bases between. In germline, CDR1 is LNHDA, CDR2 SQIVND (reference sequence). The CDR3 length is 11 residues. CDR3 in amino acids: CASRSNNEQFF. Written as DNA, the CDR3 is TGTGCCAGTAGGTCCAACAATGAGCAGTTCTTC.

The V gene is TRBV27, the J gene TRBJ1-3, with D possibly matching TRBD1 (6 bases). Trimming pared 5 bases from V and 0 bases from J, leaving 11 bases between. The CDR3 length is 15 residues. Germline CDR1 and CDR2: MNHEY and SMNVEV (reference sequence). For the CDR3, the DNA is TGTGCCAGCAGTCAGGGGACCCACTCTGGAAACACCATATATTTT. Protein: CASSQGTHSGNTIYF.

The V call is TRBV28, the J call TRBJ1-5; a weak D match, TRBD1 (6 bases). The germline V gene has CDR1 MDHEN and CDR2 SYDVKM. CDR3 length equals 11 residues. Trimming cost V 10 bases and J 4 bases, with 8 bases left between them. The CDR3 reads CATQGNQPQHF. The CDR3 DNA reads as TGTGCCACCCAGGGGAATCAGCCCCAGCATTTT.

On this clone itself: At one boundary the junction diverges from the germline segment, which might be a read error. V usage is TRBV6-5 and J usage is TRBJ1-3; D call uncertain. The CDR3 length is 13 residues. Germline-derived CDR1 and CDR2 are MNHEY and SVGAGI. DNA for the CDR3: TGTGCCGGCAGTTACCGGCTCGGGGACACCATATATTTT. It is translated as CAGSYRLGDTIYF.

The chain has TRBV3-1 (or the pseudogene TRBV3-2) and TRBJ2-7; 8 nucleotides line up with TRBD2. Trimming cost V 2 bases and J 6 bases; bases outside gene matches: 12. The CDR3 spans 16 residues. Germline assignment: CDR1 LGHDT and CDR2 YNNKEL (reference sequence). CDR3 DNA: TGTGCCAGCAGCCAACAGTTGGTAGCGGGATCCGGCGAGCAGTACTTC. This translates into CASSQQLVAGSGEQYF.

The gene calls are TRBV3-1 (or the pseudogene TRBV3-2) and TRBJ1-2; D not resolved. V was trimmed by 1 base and J by 8 bases, leaving 8 bases between them. The CDR3 sequence is 12 residues long. CDR1 is LGHDT and CDR2 is YNNKEL in the germline V gene (reference sequence). CDR3 sequence reads: CASSQVGEGYTF. CDR3 bases: TGTGCCAGCAGCCAAGTCGGCGAGGGCTACACCTTC.

The V and J genes are TRBV18 and TRBJ1-4; TRBD1 is a possible D gene (5 bases). From germline, CDR1 is KGHSH and CDR2 LQKENI. With 6 bases removed from V and 8 bases from J, the gap between germline ends came to 13 bases. This CDR3 has 13 amino acids. CDR3 protein: CASSELRGEKLFF. CDR3 nucleotides: TGTGCCAGCTCCGAACTGCGGGGGGAAAAACTGTTTTTT.

The V gene is TRBV6-2 or TRBV6-3, the J gene TRBJ2-5, with D perhaps matching TRBD2 (7 bases). Between the trimmed V and J ends, which lost 2 bases and 5 bases, there was a span of 9 bases. The germline V gene has CDR1 MNHEY and CDR2 SVGEGT. The CDR3 spans 13 residues. CDR3 in amino acids: CASSYRGAETQYF. The CDR3 DNA reads TGTGCCAGCAGTTACCGGGGGGCCGAGACCCAGTACTTC.

The chain joins TRBV11-2 to TRBJ1-2; the D gene is possibly TRBD1 (5 bases). Germline V gene data show CDR1 as SGHAT and CDR2 as FQNNGV. The CDR3 extends over 15 amino acids. V was trimmed by 3 bases and J by 4 bases, leaving 15 bases between them. The chain's CDR3 is CASSFSPGAPYGYTF. As DNA, the CDR3 is TGTGCCAGCAGCTTTTCCCCCGGGGCCCCCTATGGCTACACCTTC.

V is TRBV27 and J is TRBJ1-5; D remains ambiguous. The V end lost 1 base, the J end lost 4 bases, and 8 bases lay between the germline ends. The CDR3 covers 14 residues. Germline V gives CDR1 MNHEY, CDR2 SMNVEV (reference sequence). The CDR3 DNA reads TGTGCCAGCAGTTTATATTGGGGTAATCAGCCCCAGCATTTT. Residues: CASSLYWGNQPQHF.